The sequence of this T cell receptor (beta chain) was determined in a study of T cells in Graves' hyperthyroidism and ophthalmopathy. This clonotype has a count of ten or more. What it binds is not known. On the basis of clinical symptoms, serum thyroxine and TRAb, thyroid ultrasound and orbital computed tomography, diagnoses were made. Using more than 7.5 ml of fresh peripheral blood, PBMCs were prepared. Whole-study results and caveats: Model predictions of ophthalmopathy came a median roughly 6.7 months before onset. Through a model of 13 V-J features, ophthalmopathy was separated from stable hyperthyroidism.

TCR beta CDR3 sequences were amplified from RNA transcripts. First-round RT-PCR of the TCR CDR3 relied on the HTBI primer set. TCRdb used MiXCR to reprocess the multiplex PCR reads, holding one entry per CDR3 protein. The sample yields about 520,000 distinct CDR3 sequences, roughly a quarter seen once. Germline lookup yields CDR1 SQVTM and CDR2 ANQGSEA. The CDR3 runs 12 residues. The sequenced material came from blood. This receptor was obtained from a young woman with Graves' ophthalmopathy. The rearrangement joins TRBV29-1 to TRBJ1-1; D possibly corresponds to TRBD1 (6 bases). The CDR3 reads CGGGQTNTEAFF. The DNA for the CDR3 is TGCGGGGGGGGGCAGACGAACACTGAAGCTTTCTTT.